Listed below are T cell receptor beta chains from one sample, sequenced in a study of control samples from healthy donors and cancer patients. The method was immunoSEQ multiplex PCR; TCRdb's version includes in-frame clones alone and lacks a portion of them. The sample includes 170,000 or so clones, roughly 90% seen only once; the top ten take around 1.4%. Material: blood. The receptors were sampled from a woman aged 50 to 60 in good health. CDR3s include the opening cysteine and the closing phenylalanine or tryptophan. The D gene is left open where the match is weak. Clone size is stated in some rows and not others, as once, few, many or a class when expanded.

cdr3_length: 16
d_call: .
clone_size: .
j_call: TRBJ1-1
v_call: TRBV30
cdr3_nt: TGTGCCTGGAGCATGGGTGATCCCCCCCATCGGACTGAAGCTTTCTTT
cdr3_aa: CAWSMGDPPHRTEAFF

cdr3_length: 14
d_call: .
clone_size: .
j_call: TRBJ2-1
v_call: TRBV10-3
cdr3_nt: TGTGCCATCAGTGGACAGGCTTCTTACAATGAGCAGTTCTTC
cdr3_aa: CAISGQASYNEQFF

cdr3_length: 17
d_call: TRBD2
clone_size: .
j_call: TRBJ2-5
v_call: TRBV7-6
cdr3_nt: TGTGCCAGCAGCTTCTGGGGGCGGGGGGCATTTCAAGAGACCCAGTACTTC
cdr3_aa: CASSFWGRGAFQETQYF

cdr3_length: 14
d_call: .
clone_size: once
j_call: TRBJ2-2
v_call: TRBV7-3
cdr3_nt: TGTGCCAGCAGCTTCCGGATGAACACCGGGGAGCTGTTTTTT
cdr3_aa: CASSFRMNTGELFF

cdr3_length: 12
d_call: .
clone_size: .
j_call: TRBJ1-1
v_call: TRBV14
cdr3_nt: TGTGCCAGCAGCCAACACCCCCCGGGAGCTTTCTTT
cdr3_aa: CASSQHPPGAFF

cdr3_length: 11
d_call: .
clone_size: .
j_call: TRBJ2-7
v_call: TRBV6-4
cdr3_nt: TGTGCCAGCAGTGACGGCCACGAGCAGTACTTC
cdr3_aa: CASSDGHEQYF

cdr3_length: 17
d_call: TRBD2
clone_size: .
j_call: TRBJ2-1
v_call: TRBV7-8
cdr3_nt: TGTGCCAGCAGCCCCGCCTGGCGGGGGGCCTATAGGGATGAGCAGTTCTTC
cdr3_aa: CASSPAWRGAYRDEQFF

cdr3_length: 15
d_call: .
clone_size: .
j_call: TRBJ1-5
v_call: TRBV15
cdr3_nt: TGTGCCACCAGCTCGCGTGACGCTAGCAATCAGCCCCAGCATTTT
cdr3_aa: CATSSRDASNQPQHF

cdr3_length: 14
d_call: .
clone_size: .
j_call: TRBJ2-3
v_call: TRBV6-5
cdr3_nt: TGTGCCAGCAGGGAGGGTCCGGCCTCAGATACGCAGTATTTT
cdr3_aa: CASREGPASDTQYF

cdr3_length: 15
d_call: .
clone_size: .
j_call: TRBJ2-3
v_call: TRBV7-9
cdr3_nt: TGTGCCAGCAGCTTAGGAACGACCAGCCGAGAGGCGCAGTATTTT
cdr3_aa: CASSLGTTSREAQYF

cdr3_length: 15
d_call: .
clone_size: few
j_call: TRBJ2-1
v_call: TRBV7-8
cdr3_nt: TGTGCCAGCAGCTTCAGTTCGAGCTCCTACAATGAGCAGTTCTTC
cdr3_aa: CASSFSSSSYNEQFF

cdr3_length: 13
d_call: .
clone_size: .
j_call: TRBJ2-7
v_call: TRBV27
cdr3_nt: TGTGCCAGCGGGCCAGGGGCCTCCTACGAGCAGTACTTC
cdr3_aa: CASGPGASYEQYF

cdr3_length: 15
d_call: .
clone_size: few
j_call: TRBJ2-7
v_call: TRBV4-2
cdr3_nt: TGTGCCAGCAGCCAAGTCGGGGCAGGCAACTACGAGCAGTACTTC
cdr3_aa: CASSQVGAGNYEQYF

cdr3_length: 14
d_call: .
clone_size: .
j_call: TRBJ1-5
v_call: TRBV7-2
cdr3_nt: TGTGCCAGCAGCTTTCAGGGTAGGGGTCAGCCCCAGCATTTT
cdr3_aa: CASSFQGRGQPQHF

cdr3_length: 15
d_call: TRBD2
clone_size: .
j_call: TRBJ2-1
v_call: TRBV18
cdr3_nt: TGTGCCAGCTCACCCGTAGCGGGAGTGGCTAATGAGCAGTTCTTC
cdr3_aa: CASSPVAGVANEQFF

cdr3_length: 15
d_call: .
clone_size: few
j_call: TRBJ2-6
v_call: TRBV30
cdr3_nt: TGTGCCTGGAGTGTGGCACTGGCTGGGGCCAACGTCCTGACTTTC
cdr3_aa: CAWSVALAGANVLTF

cdr3_length: 15
d_call: TRBD2
clone_size: .
j_call: TRBJ2-1
v_call: TRBV6-6
cdr3_nt: TGTGCCAGCAGTCCTGGGACTAGTCAGTACAATGAGCAGTTCTTC
cdr3_aa: CASSPGTSQYNEQFF

cdr3_length: 14
d_call: TRBD1
clone_size: .
j_call: TRBJ1-4
v_call: TRBV7-9
cdr3_nt: TGTGCCAGCAGCTTATCGACAGGGAACGAAAAACTGTTTTTT
cdr3_aa: CASSLSTGNEKLFF

cdr3_length: 15
d_call: TRBD2
clone_size: .
j_call: TRBJ2-5
v_call: TRBV18
cdr3_nt: TGTGCCAGCTCTCGGACTAGCGGGAGTGTTGAGACCCAGTACTTC
cdr3_aa: CASSRTSGSVETQYF

cdr3_length: 12
d_call: .
clone_size: .
j_call: TRBJ2-3
v_call: TRBV30
cdr3_nt: TGTGCCTGGTCGACTACGACGGATACGCAGTATTTT
cdr3_aa: CAWSTTTDTQYF

cdr3_length: 13
d_call: .
clone_size: .
j_call: TRBJ2-7
v_call: TRBV9
cdr3_nt: TGTGCCAGCAGCGTTGACAGAAACTACGAGCAGTACTTC
cdr3_aa: CASSVDRNYEQYF

cdr3_length: 13
d_call: TRBD1
clone_size: .
j_call: TRBJ1-6
v_call: TRBV28
cdr3_nt: TGTGCCAGCCGACAGGGGAATAATTCACCCCTCCACTTT
cdr3_aa: CASRQGNNSPLHF

cdr3_length: 14
d_call: .
clone_size: .
j_call: TRBJ1-1
v_call: TRBV5-1
cdr3_nt: TGCGCCAGCAGCTTGGCCGGAGGGGTCACTGAAGCTTTCTTT
cdr3_aa: CASSLAGGVTEAFF

cdr3_length: 11
d_call: .
clone_size: .
j_call: TRBJ1-5
v_call: TRBV29-1
cdr3_nt: TGCAGCACCTCGAATGGGGGGCCCCAGCATTTT
cdr3_aa: CSTSNGGPQHF

cdr3_length: 16
d_call: TRBD1
clone_size: .
j_call: TRBJ2-2
v_call: TRBV7-9
cdr3_nt: TGTGCCAGCAGCTTAGAGACAGGGCGCGGGACCGGGGAGCTGTTTTTT
cdr3_aa: CASSLETGRGTGELFF

cdr3_length: 12
d_call: .
clone_size: .
j_call: TRBJ2-1
v_call: TRBV6-2/TRBV6-3
cdr3_nt: TGTGCCAGCAGTAGAGGGGGGGATGAGCAGTTCTTC
cdr3_aa: CASSRGGDEQFF

cdr3_length: 12
d_call: .
clone_size: few
j_call: TRBJ1-6
v_call: TRBV5-6
cdr3_nt: TGTGCCAGCAGCTTGGGCAGCTCACCCCTCCACTTT
cdr3_aa: CASSLGSSPLHF

cdr3_length: 17
d_call: .
clone_size: .
j_call: TRBJ2-1
v_call: TRBV14
cdr3_nt: TGTGCCAGCAGCCAATGGGACAGCGGGGGAACCCACAATGAGCAGTTCTTC
cdr3_aa: CASSQWDSGGTHNEQFF

cdr3_length: 17
d_call: TRBD2
clone_size: .
j_call: TRBJ2-1
v_call: TRBV27
cdr3_nt: TGTGCCAGCAGTTATGAGATAGCGGGATTCTCCTACAATGAGCAGTTCTTC
cdr3_aa: CASSYEIAGFSYNEQFF

cdr3_length: 14
d_call: .
clone_size: .
j_call: TRBJ1-1
v_call: TRBV6-5
cdr3_nt: TGTGCCAGCAGATCCGGGCTGATGAACACTGAAGCTTTCTTT
cdr3_aa: CASRSGLMNTEAFF

cdr3_length: 12
d_call: .
clone_size: .
j_call: TRBJ2-3
v_call: TRBV11-2
cdr3_nt: TGTGCCAGCAGCTTAGGGACAGATACGCAGTATTTT
cdr3_aa: CASSLGTDTQYF

cdr3_length: 13
d_call: .
clone_size: .
j_call: TRBJ2-5
v_call: TRBV7-2
cdr3_nt: TGTGCCAGCAGCGCCCGCAGCGCGGAGACCCAGTACTTC
cdr3_aa: CASSARSAETQYF

cdr3_length: 14
d_call: .
clone_size: .
j_call: TRBJ1-4
v_call: TRBV5-8
cdr3_nt: TGTGCCAGCAGCCGCGGAGGGAATAATGAAAAACTGTTTTTT
cdr3_aa: CASSRGGNNEKLFF

cdr3_length: 15
d_call: TRBD1
clone_size: .
j_call: TRBJ1-1
v_call: TRBV5-5
cdr3_nt: TGTGCCAGCAGCTTGGGGAATACAGGGGGCACTGAAGCTTTCTTT
cdr3_aa: CASSLGNTGGTEAFF

cdr3_length: 14
d_call: .
clone_size: few
j_call: TRBJ2-4
v_call: TRBV3-1/TRBV3-2
cdr3_nt: TGTGCCAGCAGCCCGCGGGACCTCAAAAACATTCAGTACTTC
cdr3_aa: CASSPRDLKNIQYF

cdr3_length: 14
d_call: .
clone_size: .
j_call: TRBJ2-3
v_call: TRBV7-3
cdr3_nt: TGTGCCAGCTCCCGAGGCTTTAGCACAGATACGCAGTATTTT
cdr3_aa: CASSRGFSTDTQYF

cdr3_length: 13
d_call: TRBD1
clone_size: .
j_call: TRBJ1-5
v_call: TRBV18
cdr3_nt: TGTGCCAGCTCATCGGGACAGAATCAGCCCCAGCATTTT
cdr3_aa: CASSSGQNQPQHF

cdr3_length: 14
d_call: TRBD1
clone_size: few
j_call: TRBJ2-7
v_call: TRBV7-2
cdr3_nt: TGTGCCAGCAGCCCCTCGGGACAGAGCAACGAGCAGTACTTC
cdr3_aa: CASSPSGQSNEQYF

cdr3_length: 13
d_call: .
clone_size: .
j_call: TRBJ1-1
v_call: TRBV7-8
cdr3_nt: TGTGCCAGCAAAGCGGGTATGAACACTGAAGCTTTCTTT
cdr3_aa: CASKAGMNTEAFF

cdr3_length: 13
d_call: .
clone_size: .
j_call: TRBJ2-7
v_call: TRBV10-3
cdr3_nt: TGTGCCATCAGTGAGCAGGGAATGGGGGAGCAGTACTTC
cdr3_aa: CAISEQGMGEQYF

cdr3_length: 17
d_call: TRBD2
clone_size: once
j_call: TRBJ2-3
v_call: TRBV19
cdr3_nt: TGTGCCAGTAGGCCTGGGACTAGCGGCCGGTGGGGCGATACGCAGTATTTT
cdr3_aa: CASRPGTSGRWGDTQYF